The clone carrying this T cell receptor beta chain showed up just once. What it binds is unknown. Genomic DNA belonging to each subset was distributed in equal measure over several immunoSEQ plates. Sequencing was performed with immunoSEQ multiplex PCR; in TCRdb, only in-frame clones are kept and a portion is missing. This table holds under 600,000 clones, around 77% found once. The record originates from a study of shared clonotypes between healthy human individuals. Whole-study context: Researchers drew samples from a couple of women and a few men aged 18 to 49. Study conclusions and caveats: Sequencing depth was a factor that was expected to affect clonotype sharing among donors.

HIV-negative, healthy adults without recent acute infections or vaccinations were the donors. The CDR3 consists of 14 residues. V was clipped by 4 bases and J by 5 bases, with 12 bases between them. Germline assignment: CDR1 SGHRS and CDR2 YFSETQ. Sequencing was done on a sample of PBMCs. The clonotype originates from a woman in her thirties or forties in good health. Some clones in this sample may be carry-over from other donors' samples. The chain carries TRBV5-1 and TRBJ1-4; a possible D gene is TRBD1 (5 bases). CDR3 sequence: CASSLDRENEKLFF. DNA for the CDR3: TGCGCCAGCAGCCTCGACAGAGAGAATGAAAAACTGTTTTTT. The full variable domain, in which reference TRBV5-1 and TRBJ1-4 provide the parts outside the CDR3, is KAGVTQTPRYLIKTRGQQVTLSCSPISGHRSVSWYQQTPGQGLQFLFEYFSETQRNKGNFPGRFSGRQFSNSRSEMNVSTLELGDSALYLCASSLDRENEKLFFGSGTQLSVL.